The clone carrying this TCR beta chain was recorded a few times. This sample was taken from a study of blood T cell repertoires in COVID-19. The CDR3 totals 11 residues. Per germline, CDR1 MNHEY and CDR2 SVGAGI. V shed 7 bases and J shed 6 bases, with 9 bases lying between them. Authors' analysis steps: Quantification of nucleated cells was approximated via reference gene primer amplification. Profiling relied on immunoSEQ multiplex PCR, and the TCRdb table lists in-frame clones only, not all of them. V, J and clone size are those of that table, while D and trimming were read from the DNA. The sample has fewer than 150,000 clones, about 88% seen once.

The rearrangement uses TRBV6-5 and TRBJ1-2; D remains unclear. This sequence was found in a man in his forties or fifties with active or convalescent COVID-19. Sequences were obtained from peripheral blood. CDR3 region: CASTRGNGYTF. The CDR3 region has the DNA TGTGCCAGCACCCGAGGAAATGGCTACACCTTC.